The sample holds a few counts of the clone carrying this TCR beta chain. What it binds is unknown. From the RT-PCR reads, TCRdb called clonotypes with MiXCR, one entry per CDR3 protein. Of some 570,000 distinct CDR3 sequences in the sample, approximately 10% were seen once. The CDR3 runs to 16 residues. Trimming removed 0 bases from V and 4 bases from J, with 12 bases in between. This specimen comes from a study of response to subunit inactivated influenza vaccine. Study-wide findings and caveats: Each seasonal flu vaccination may recruit only limited new T cells, authors suggested.

These sequences were also reported in another study, on T cells expressing NK-cell markers. That paper adds: In generating TCR beta cDNA, 5'RACE template switching with UMIs was used. TCR beta repertoires came from sorted CD3+CD56+NKG2C+, CD3+CD56+NKG2C- and CD3+CD56-NKG2C+ T cells. Seven of the eight sequenced donors were HCMV-seropositive; one was seronegative. A range of about 1.0-8% of CD8+ T cells consisted of dominant NKG2C+ clonotypes in 5 to 7 donors.

The input for sequencing was PBMCs from blood, taken on the day of vaccination. The sequence was obtained from a man aged 45-60 years who received an inactivated influenza vaccine. The gene calls are TRBV12-3 or TRBV12-4 and TRBJ2-2; a weak D match, TRBD1 (6 bases). The CDR3 sequence: CASSLANRVGTGELFF. CDR3 nucleotide sequence: TGTGCCAGCAGTTTAGCCAACAGGGTGGGCACCGGGGAGCTGTTTTTT.